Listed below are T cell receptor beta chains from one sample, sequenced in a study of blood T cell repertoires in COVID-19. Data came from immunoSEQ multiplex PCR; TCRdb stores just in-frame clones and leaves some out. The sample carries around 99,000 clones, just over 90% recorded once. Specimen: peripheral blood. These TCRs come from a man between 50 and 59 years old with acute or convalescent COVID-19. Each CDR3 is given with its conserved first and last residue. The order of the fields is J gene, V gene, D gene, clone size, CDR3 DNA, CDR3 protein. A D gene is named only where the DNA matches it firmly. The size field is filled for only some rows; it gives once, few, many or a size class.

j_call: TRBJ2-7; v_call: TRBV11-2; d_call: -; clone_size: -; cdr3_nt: TGTGCCAGCAGCTCCCTACAGTATTATTACGAGCAGTACTTC; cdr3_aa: CASSSLQYYYEQYF
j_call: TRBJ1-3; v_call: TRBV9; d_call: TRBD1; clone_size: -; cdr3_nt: TGTGCCAGCAGCGTCGGGGACAGGGGGCGCGTTCCTGGAAACACCATATATTTT; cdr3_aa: CASSVGDRGRVPGNTIYF
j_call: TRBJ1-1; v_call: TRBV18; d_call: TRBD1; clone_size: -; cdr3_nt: TGTGCCAGCTCACCGACAGGGGAAACTGAAGCTTTCTTT; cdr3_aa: CASSPTGETEAFF
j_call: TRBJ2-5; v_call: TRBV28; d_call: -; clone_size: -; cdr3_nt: -; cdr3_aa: CASILGAGETQYF
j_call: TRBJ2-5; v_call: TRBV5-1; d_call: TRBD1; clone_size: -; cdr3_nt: TGCGCCAGCAGCGCCGGGACAGGGGGTATGGAGACCCAGTACTTC; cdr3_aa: CASSAGTGGMETQYF
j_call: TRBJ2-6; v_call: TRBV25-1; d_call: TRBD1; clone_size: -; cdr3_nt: TGTGCCAGCAGTCCGAGGGACAGGGGATCTGGGGCCAACGTCCTGACTTTC; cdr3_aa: CASSPRDRGSGANVLTF
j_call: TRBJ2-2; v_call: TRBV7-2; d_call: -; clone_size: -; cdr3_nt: TGTGCCAGCAGCCAAGGCGTCTCGGGGACCGGGGAGCTGTTTTTT; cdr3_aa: CASSQGVSGTGELFF
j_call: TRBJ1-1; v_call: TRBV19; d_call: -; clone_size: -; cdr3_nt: TGTGCCAGTAGTACTTACAGACAGTCGAACACTGAAGCTTTCTTT; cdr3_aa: CASSTYRQSNTEAFF
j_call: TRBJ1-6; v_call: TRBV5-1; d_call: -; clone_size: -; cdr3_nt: TGCGCCAGCAGCTTGGAGGGACAAATAAATAATTCACCCCTCCACTTT; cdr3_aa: CASSLEGQINNSPLHF
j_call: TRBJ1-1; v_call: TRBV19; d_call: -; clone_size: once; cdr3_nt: TGTGCCAGTAGTTATTCAGGGGAAGCTTTCTTT; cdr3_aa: CASSYSGEAFF
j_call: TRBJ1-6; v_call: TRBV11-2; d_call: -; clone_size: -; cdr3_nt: TGTGCCAGCAGCTTACCAGGGCTTTCACCCCTCCACTTT; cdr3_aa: CASSLPGLSPLHF
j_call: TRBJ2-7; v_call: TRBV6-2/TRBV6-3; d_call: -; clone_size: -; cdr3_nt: TGTGCCAGCAGTTACTGGCAGGGGTCCTACGAGCAGTACTTC; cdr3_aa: CASSYWQGSYEQYF
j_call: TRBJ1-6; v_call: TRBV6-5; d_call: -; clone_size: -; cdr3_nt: TGTGCCACCAGCGGGGGTTTCGAAAATTCACCCCTCCACTTT; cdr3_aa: CATSGGFENSPLHF
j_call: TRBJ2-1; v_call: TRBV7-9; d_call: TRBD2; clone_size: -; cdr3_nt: TGTGCCAGCAGCTCTGCGGGACTAGCTTGGAATGAGCAGTTCTTC; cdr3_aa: CASSSAGLAWNEQFF
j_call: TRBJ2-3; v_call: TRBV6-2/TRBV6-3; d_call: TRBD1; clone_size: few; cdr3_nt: TGTGCCAGCAGCCCCAGGGGGTGGGGCACAGATACGCAGTATTTT; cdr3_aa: CASSPRGWGTDTQYF
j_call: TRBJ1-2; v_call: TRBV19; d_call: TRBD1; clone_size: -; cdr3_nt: TGTGCCAGCCGAGGGACAGCCGCTAACTATGGCTACACCTTC; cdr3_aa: CASRGTAANYGYTF
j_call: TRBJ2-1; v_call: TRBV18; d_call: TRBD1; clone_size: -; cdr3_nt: TGTGCCAGCTCACGAACAGAACAGGGGAAGCAGTTCTTC; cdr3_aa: CASSRTEQGKQFF
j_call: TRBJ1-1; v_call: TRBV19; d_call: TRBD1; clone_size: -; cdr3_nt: TGTGCCAGTAGTAACAGGGGAGGTATGAACACTGAAGCTTTCTTT; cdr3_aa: CASSNRGGMNTEAFF
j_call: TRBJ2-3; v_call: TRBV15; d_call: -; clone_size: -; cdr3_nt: TGTGCCACCAGCAGCGCAGATACGCAGTATTTT; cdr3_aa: CATSSADTQYF
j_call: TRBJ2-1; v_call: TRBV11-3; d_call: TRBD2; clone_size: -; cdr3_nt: TGTGCCAGCAGCTTAAGGCTAGCGGGCTACAATGAGCAGTTCTTC; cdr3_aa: CASSLRLAGYNEQFF
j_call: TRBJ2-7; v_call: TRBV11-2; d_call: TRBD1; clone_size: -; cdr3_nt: TGTGCCAGCAGCTTAGGCGGACAGGACCTCGAGCAGTACTTC; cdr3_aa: CASSLGGQDLEQYF
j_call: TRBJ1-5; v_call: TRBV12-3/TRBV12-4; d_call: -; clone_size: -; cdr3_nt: TGTGCCAGCAGCCAGGGACACCAGCCCCAGCATTTT; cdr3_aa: CASSQGHQPQHF
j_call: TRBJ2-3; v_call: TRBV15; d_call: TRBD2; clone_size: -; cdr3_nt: TGTGCCACCAGCAGTACGGGACTAGCGGCCCCGACTAGCACAGATACGCAGTATTTT; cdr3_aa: CATSSTGLAAPTSTDTQYF
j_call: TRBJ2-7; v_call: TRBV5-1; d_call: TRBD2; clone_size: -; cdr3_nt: TGCGCCAGCAGCTTTCTAGCGGGAGGGCTCTCCTACGAGCAGTACTTC; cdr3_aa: CASSFLAGGLSYEQYF
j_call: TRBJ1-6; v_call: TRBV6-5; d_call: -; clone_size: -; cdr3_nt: TGTGCCAGCCTGACAGGCTATAATTCACCCCTCCACTTT; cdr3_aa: CASLTGYNSPLHF
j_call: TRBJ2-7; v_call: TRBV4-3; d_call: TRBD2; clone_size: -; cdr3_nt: TGCGCCAGCAGCCACGGGACTAGCGGACCCTACGAGCAGTACTTC; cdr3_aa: CASSHGTSGPYEQYF
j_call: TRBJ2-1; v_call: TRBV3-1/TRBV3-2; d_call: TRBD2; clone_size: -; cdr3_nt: TGTGCCAGCAGCCAAGGACTAGCGGGTGGGAATGAGCAGTTCTTC; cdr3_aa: CASSQGLAGGNEQFF
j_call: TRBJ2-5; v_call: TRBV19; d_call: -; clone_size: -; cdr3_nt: TGTGCCAGTAGTCCCGGAGGGGAGTCGGTGCGGTACTTC; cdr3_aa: CASSPGGESVRYF
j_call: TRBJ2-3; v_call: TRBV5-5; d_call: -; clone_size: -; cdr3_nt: TGTGCCAGCAGCCCGACTAAGAGCACAGATACGCAGTATTTT; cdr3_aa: CASSPTKSTDTQYF
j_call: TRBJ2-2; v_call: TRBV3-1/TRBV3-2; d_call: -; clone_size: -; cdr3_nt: TGTGCCAGCAGCCAAGATCTTCTTAGCCTCACCGGGGAGCTGTTTTTT; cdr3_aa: CASSQDLLSLTGELFF
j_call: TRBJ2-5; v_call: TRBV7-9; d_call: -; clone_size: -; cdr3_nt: TGTGCCAGCAGCTTATTTGGGACGAGGCGGGGAGAGACCCAGTACTTC; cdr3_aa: CASSLFGTRRGETQYF
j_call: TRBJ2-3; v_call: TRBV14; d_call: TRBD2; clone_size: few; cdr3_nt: TGTGCCAGCAGCCAAGATTTCGGCCGTTTGCTAGCGGGAGTGAGAGATACGCAGTATTTT; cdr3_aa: CASSQDFGRLLAGVRDTQYF
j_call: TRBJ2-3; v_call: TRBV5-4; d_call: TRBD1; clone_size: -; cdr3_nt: TGTGCCAGCAGCGCCGGACAGGGGGCCCTAGAGGGTACGCAGTATTTT; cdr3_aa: CASSAGQGALEGTQYF
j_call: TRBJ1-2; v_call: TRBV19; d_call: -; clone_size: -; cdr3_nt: TGTGCCAGTAGTATGGGCCGGGACACTTCTAACTATGGCTACACCTTC; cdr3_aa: CASSMGRDTSNYGYTF
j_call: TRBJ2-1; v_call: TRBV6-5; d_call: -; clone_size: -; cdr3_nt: TGTGCCAGCAGAGCGTTTGGCTCCTACAATGAGCAGTTCTTC; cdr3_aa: CASRAFGSYNEQFF
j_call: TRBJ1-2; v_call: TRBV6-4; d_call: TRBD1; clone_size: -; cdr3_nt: TGTGCCAGCAGTGATACCGGGACAGGGAACTATGGCTACACCTTC; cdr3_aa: CASSDTGTGNYGYTF
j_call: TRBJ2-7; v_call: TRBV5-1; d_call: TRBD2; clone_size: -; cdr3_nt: TGCGCCAGCAGCCCCACCGGGACTAGCGGCTACGAGCAGTACTTC; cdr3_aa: CASSPTGTSGYEQYF
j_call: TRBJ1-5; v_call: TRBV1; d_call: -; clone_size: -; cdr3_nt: TGCACCAGCAGCCAAGCCCCTGGGGGCGAGATTCAGCCCCAGCATTTT; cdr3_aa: CTSSQAPGGEIQPQHF
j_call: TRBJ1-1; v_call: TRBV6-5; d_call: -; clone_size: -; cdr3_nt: TGTGCCAGCACTAGAGGACAGAACACTGAAGCTTTCTTT; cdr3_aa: CASTRGQNTEAFF
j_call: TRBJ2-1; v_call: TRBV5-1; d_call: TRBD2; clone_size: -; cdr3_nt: TGCGCCAGCAGCAAGACTAGCGGGAGTTATAATGAGCAGTTCTTC; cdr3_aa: CASSKTSGSYNEQFF
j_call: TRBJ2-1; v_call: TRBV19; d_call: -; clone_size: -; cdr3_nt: TGTGCCAGTAGTATAGTCCCAGATGAGCAGTTCTTC; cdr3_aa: CASSIVPDEQFF
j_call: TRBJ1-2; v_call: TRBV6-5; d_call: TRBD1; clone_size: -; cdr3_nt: TGTGCCAGCACCCGAGGTGGGACAGGGGGCTATGGCTACACCTTC; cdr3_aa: CASTRGGTGGYGYTF
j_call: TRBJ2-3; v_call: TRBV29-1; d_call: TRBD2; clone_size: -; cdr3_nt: TGCAGCGCCGTACTAGCGGAGCTCACAGATACGCAGTATTTT; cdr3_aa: CSAVLAELTDTQYF
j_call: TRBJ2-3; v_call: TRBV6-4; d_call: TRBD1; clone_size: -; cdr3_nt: TGTGCCAGCAGCCGGGACAGCCCCGATACGCAGTATTTT; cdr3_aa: CASSRDSPDTQYF
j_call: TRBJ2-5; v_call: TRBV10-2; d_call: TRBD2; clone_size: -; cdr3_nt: TGCGCCAGCTCTGTGGGAGTAGCGGGGGGGGCAGAGACCCAGTACTTC; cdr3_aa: CASSVGVAGGAETQYF